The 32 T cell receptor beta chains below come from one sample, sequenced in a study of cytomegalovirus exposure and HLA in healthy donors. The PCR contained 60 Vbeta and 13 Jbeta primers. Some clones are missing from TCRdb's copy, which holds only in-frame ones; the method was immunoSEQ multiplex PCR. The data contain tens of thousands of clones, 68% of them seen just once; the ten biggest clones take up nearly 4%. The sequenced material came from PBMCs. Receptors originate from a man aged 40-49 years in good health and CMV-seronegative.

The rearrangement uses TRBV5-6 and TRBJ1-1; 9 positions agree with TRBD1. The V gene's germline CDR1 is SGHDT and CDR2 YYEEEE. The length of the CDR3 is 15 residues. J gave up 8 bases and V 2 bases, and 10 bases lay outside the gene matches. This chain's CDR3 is CASSFFPGQGAEAFF. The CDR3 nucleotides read TGTGCCAGCAGCTTTTTTCCGGGACAGGGTGCCGAAGCTTTCTTT.

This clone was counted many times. The CDR3 region has the DNA TGCGCCAGCAGCCCACGCCCCGAGGAAAAACTGTTTTTT. Translated, it gives CASSPRPEEKLFF. The chain combines TRBV5-1 with TRBJ1-4; D remains unclear. V was shortened by 4 bases and J by 8 bases, with 12 bases between the two germline ends. Germline V gene lookup returns CDR1 SGHRS and CDR2 YFSETQ. This CDR3 spans 13 amino acids.

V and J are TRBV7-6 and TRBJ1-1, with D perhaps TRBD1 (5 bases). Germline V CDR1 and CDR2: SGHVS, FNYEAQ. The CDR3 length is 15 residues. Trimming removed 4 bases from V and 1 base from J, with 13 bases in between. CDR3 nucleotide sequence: TGTGCCAGCAGCTACCGCGGGGGTTCGAACACTGAAGCTTTCTTT. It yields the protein CASSYRGGSNTEAFF.

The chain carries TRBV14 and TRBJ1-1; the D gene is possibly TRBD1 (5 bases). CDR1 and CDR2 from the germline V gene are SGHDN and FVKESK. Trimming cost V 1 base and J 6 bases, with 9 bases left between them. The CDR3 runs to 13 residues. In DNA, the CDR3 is TGTGCCAGCAGCCAAGCAGGGCGCGCTGAAGCTTTCTTT. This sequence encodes CASSQAGRAEAFF.

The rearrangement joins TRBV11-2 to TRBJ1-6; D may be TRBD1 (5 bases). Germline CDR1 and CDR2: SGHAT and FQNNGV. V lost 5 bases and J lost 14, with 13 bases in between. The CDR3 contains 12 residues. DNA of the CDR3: TGTGCCAGCAGCCCCGGGAGGGGCACCCTCCACTTT. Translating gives CASSPGRGTLHF.

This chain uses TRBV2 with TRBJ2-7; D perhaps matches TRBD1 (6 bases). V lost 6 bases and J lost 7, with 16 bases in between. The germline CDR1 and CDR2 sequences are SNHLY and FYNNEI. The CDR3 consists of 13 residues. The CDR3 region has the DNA TGTGCCAGCAGGGAGACAGGCGAGAGGGAGCAGTACTTC. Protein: CASRETGEREQYF.

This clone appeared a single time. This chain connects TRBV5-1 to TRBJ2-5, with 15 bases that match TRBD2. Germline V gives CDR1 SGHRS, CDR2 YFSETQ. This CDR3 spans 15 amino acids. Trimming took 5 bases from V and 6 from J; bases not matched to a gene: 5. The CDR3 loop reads CASRKGTSGGQTQYF. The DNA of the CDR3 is TGCGCCAGCAGGAAGGGGACTAGCGGGGGGCAGACCCAGTACTTC.

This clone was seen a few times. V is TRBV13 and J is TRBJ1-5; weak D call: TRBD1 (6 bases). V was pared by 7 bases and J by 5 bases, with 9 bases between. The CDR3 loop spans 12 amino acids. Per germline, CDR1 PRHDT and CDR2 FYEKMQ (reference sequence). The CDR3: CASIRQDQPQHF. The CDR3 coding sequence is TGTGCCAGCATCAGACAGGATCAGCCCCAGCATTTT. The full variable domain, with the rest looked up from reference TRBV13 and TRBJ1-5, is AAGVIQSPRHLIKEKRETATLKCYPIPRHDTVYWYQQGPGQDPQFLISFYEKMQSDKGSIPDRFSAQQFSDYHSELNMSSLELGDSALYFCASIRQDQPQHFGDGTRLSIL.

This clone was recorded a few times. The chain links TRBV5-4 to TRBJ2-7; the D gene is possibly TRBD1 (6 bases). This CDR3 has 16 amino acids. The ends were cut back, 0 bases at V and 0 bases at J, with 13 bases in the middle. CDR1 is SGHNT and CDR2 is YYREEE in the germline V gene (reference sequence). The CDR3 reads CASSLGAGANSYEQYF. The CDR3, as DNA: TGTGCCAGCAGCTTGGGAGCAGGGGCCAACTCCTACGAGCAGTACTTC.

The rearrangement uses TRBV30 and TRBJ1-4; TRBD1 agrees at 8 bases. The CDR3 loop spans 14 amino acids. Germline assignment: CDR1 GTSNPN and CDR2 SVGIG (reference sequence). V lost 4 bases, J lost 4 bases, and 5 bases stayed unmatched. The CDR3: CAWTRGQDNEKLFF. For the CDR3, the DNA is TGTGCCTGGACCAGGGGGCAGGATAATGAAAAACTGTTTTTT.

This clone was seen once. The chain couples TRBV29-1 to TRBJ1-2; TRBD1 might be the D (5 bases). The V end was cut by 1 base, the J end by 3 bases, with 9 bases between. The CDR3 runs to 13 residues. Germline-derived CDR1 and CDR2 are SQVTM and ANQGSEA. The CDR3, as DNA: TGCAGCGTTGAAGTGGACATCTACTATGGCTACACCTTC. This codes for CSVEVDIYYGYTF.

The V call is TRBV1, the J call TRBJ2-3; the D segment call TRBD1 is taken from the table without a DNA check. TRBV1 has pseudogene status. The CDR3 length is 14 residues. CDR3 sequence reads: CTSSQGQVTDTQYF. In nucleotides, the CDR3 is TGCACCAGCAGCCAGGGACAGGTCACAGATACGCAGTATTTT.

The CDR3 here is CASSERRGATNEKLFF. The CDR3 DNA reads TGTGCCAGCAGTGAACGGCGGGGTGCAACTAATGAAAAACTGTTTTTT. This chain joins TRBV25-1 and TRBJ1-4, with D unclear. CDR3 length: 16 residues. Deletions cut 2 bases from V and 0 bases from J, with 10 bases between. The V gene's germline CDR1 is MGHDK and CDR2 SYGVNS.

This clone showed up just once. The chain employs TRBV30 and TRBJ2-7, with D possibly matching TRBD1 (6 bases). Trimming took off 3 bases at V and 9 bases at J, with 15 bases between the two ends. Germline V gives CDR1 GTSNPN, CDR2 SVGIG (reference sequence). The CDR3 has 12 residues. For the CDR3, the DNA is TGTGCCTGGAGCGCCGGGTTAGGGGGGCAGTACTTC. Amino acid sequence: CAWSAGLGGQYF.

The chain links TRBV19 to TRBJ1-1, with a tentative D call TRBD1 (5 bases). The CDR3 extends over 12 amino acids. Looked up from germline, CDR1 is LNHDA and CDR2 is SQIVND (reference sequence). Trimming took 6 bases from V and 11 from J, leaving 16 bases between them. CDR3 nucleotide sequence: TGTGCCAGTAGGCGCTTCTCAGGGTTCGCTTTCTTT. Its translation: CASRRFSGFAFF.

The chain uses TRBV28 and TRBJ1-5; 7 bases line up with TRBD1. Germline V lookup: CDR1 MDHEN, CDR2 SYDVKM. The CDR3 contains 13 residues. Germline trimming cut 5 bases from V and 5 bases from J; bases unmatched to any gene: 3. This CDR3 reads CASSPTGDQPQHF. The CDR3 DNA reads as TGTGCCAGCAGTCCAACAGGGGATCAGCCCCAGCATTTT.

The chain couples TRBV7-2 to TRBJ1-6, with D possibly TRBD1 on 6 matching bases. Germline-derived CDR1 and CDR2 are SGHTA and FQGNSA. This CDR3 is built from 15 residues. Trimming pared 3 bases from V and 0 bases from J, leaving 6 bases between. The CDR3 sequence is CASSLDSSYNSPLHF. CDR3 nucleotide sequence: TGTGCCAGCAGCTTGGACAGCTCCTATAATTCACCCCTCCACTTT.

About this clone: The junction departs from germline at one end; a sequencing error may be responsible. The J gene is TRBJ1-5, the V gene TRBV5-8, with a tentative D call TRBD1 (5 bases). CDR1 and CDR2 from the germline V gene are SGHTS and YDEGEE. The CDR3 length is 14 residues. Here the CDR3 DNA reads TGTGCCAGCAACTTGATGGCAGGGAACCAGCCCCAGCATTTT. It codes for CASNLMAGNQPQHF.

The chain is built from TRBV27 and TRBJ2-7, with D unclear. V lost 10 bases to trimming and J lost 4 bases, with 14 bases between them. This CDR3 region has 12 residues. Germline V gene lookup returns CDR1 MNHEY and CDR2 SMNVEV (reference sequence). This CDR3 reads CATSNSGYEQYF. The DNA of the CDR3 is TGTGCCACCTCTAACAGTGGGTACGAGCAGTACTTC.

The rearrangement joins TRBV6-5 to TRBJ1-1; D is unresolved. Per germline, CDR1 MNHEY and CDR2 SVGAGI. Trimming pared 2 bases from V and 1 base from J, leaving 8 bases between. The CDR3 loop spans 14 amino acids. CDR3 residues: CASSYRQANTEAFF. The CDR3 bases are TGTGCCAGCAGTTACCGGCAGGCGAACACTGAAGCTTTCTTT.

The CDR3 spells CASSRPGTGEVGNTIYF. Here the CDR3 DNA reads TGTGCCAGCAGCCGGCCCGGGACAGGGGAGGTTGGAAACACCATATATTTT. J is TRBJ1-3 and V is TRBV4-2; 10 nucleotides match TRBD1. The J segment lost 3 bases and the V segment lost 4 bases, leaving 9 bases of the junction unmatched. This CDR3 spans 17 amino acids. The germline V gene encodes CDR1 LGHNA and CDR2 YNFKEQ.

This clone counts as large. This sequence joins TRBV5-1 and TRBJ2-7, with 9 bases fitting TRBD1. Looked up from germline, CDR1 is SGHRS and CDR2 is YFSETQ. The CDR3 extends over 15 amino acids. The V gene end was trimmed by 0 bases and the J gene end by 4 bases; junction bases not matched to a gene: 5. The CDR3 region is CASSLDFGTGYEQYF. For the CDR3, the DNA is TGCGCCAGCAGCTTGGATTTTGGGACAGGGTACGAGCAGTACTTC.

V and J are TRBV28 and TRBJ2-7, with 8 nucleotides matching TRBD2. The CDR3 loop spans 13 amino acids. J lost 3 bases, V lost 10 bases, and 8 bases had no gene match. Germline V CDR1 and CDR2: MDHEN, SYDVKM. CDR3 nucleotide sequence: TGTGCCACAGGACTAGCACTTTTCTACGAGCAGTACTTC. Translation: CATGLALFYEQYF.

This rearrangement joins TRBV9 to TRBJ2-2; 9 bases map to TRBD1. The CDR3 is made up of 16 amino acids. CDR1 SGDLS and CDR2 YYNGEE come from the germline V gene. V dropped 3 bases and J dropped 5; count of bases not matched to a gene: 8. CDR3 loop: CASSAGTGYGTGELFF. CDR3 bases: TGTGCCAGCAGCGCCGGGACAGGGTATGGAACCGGGGAGCTGTTTTTT.

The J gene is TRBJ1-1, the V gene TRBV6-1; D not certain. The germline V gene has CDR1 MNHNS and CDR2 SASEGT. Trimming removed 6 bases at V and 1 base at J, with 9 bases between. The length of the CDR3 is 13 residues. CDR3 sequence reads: CASSIPGNTEAFF. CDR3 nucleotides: TGTGCCAGCAGCATTCCGGGGAACACTGAAGCTTTCTTT.

In DNA form, the CDR3 reads TGCAGCGTATCGGAGACCGGGGAGCTGTTTTTT. As protein: CSVSETGELFF. The rearrangement links TRBV29-1 to TRBJ2-2, with D uncertain. Germline assignment: CDR1 SQVTM and CDR2 ANQGSEA. There are 11 residues in the CDR3. V shed 6 bases and J shed 5 bases, with 7 bases lying between them.

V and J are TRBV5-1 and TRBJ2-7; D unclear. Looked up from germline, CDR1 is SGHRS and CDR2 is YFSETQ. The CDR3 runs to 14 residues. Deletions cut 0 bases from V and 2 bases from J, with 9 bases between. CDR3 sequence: CASSLVVSPYEQYF. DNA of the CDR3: TGCGCCAGCAGCTTGGTTGTCTCCCCCTACGAGCAGTACTTC.

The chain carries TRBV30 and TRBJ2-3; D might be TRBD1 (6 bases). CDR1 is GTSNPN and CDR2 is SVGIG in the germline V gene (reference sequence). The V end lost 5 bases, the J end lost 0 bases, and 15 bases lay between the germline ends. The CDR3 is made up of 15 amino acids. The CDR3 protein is CAWESGVASTDTQYF. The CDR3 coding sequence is TGTGCCTGGGAGTCAGGGGTCGCTAGCACAGATACGCAGTATTTT.

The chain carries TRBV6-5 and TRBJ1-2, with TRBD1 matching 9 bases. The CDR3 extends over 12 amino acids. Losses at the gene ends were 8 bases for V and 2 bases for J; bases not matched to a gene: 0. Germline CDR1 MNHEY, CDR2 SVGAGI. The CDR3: CASGTGNYGYTF. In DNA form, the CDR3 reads TGTGCCAGCGGGACAGGGAACTATGGCTACACCTTC.

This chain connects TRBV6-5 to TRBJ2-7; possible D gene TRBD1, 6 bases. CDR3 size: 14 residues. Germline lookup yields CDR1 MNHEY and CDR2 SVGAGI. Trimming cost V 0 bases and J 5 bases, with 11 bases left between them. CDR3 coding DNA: TGTGCCAGCAGTTACTCGAACAGGGTCGACGAGCAGTACTTC. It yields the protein CASSYSNRVDEQYF.

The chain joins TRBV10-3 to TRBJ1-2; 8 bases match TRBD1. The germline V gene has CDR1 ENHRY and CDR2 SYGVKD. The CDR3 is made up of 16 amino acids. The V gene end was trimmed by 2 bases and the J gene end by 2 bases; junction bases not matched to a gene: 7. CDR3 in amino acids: CAISEGRTGSNYGYTF. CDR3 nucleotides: TGTGCCATCAGTGAGGGCAGGACAGGGTCGAACTATGGCTACACCTTC.

The CDR3: CASSWDSNYGYTF. CDR3 DNA sequence: TGTGCCAGCAGTTGGGACTCTAACTATGGCTACACCTTC. The rearrangement joins TRBV6-5 to TRBJ1-2; possibly TRBD1 for D (5 bases). Germline V gives CDR1 MNHEY, CDR2 SVGAGI. The germline V and J ends were trimmed by 4 bases and 0 bases, with 6 bases remaining between them. This CDR3 spans 13 amino acids.